This paragraph reports one T cell receptor beta chain. V lost 6 bases and J lost 4, with 15 bases in between. Germline loops: CDR1 LNHDA, CDR2 SQIVND (reference sequence). CDR3 size: 15 residues. The data derive from a study of blood T cell repertoires in COVID-19. Study in general: Samples came from the United States, Italy and Spain, spanning acute and convalescent COVID-19. PBMCs, B-cell-depleted T cells, or T cells provided the cDNA or gDNA that made up the material.

Authors' methods: Counts of nucleated cells, estimated from reference gene primer amplification, were obtained. The assay was immunoSEQ multiplex PCR, and TCRdb's table has in-frame clones only and misses some. V, J and clone size are taken as reported in that table, and D and trimming were inferred from the DNA itself. Here the sample spans about 110,000 clones, less than 75% being singletons. Input material: peripheral blood. This chain uses TRBV19 with TRBJ2-2; D gene uncertain. The TCR sequence derives from a woman aged 60-70 years with acute or convalescent COVID-19. The CDR3 DNA is TGTGCCAGTAGGAGATCAGTACTAACCACCGGGGAGCTGTTTTTT. It encodes CASRRSVLTTGELFF.